Below, one T cell receptor (beta chain) is given with its context. Its antigen is not known. The entry originates in a study of chemoradiotherapy in HPV16-positive cancers. Regarding the study as a whole: HPV-responsive T-cell expansion during chemoradiotherapy was linked to improved recurrence-free survival in HPV16-positive patients. Functional assays defining HPV-specific T cells used only a couple of HPV16-positive patients.

The germline V and J ends were trimmed by 1 base and 5 bases, with 1 base remaining between them. The CDR3 runs to 11 residues. The germline V gene has CDR1 SGHTA and CDR2 FQGNSA. Produced via immunoSEQ multiplex PCR; TCRdb's table is partial and in-frame only. The sample has more than 8,500 clones, approximately 91% seen once. The sequence came from a human donor with HPV-associated anogenital cancer. The source was blood, collected from a patient who underwent chemoradiotherapy. The rearrangement uses TRBV7-2 and TRBJ2-3; D is unclear. The CDR3 here is CASSLEDTQYF. For the CDR3, the DNA is TGTGCCAGCAGCTTAGAAGATACGCAGTATTTT.